One sample yielded the 28 T cell receptor beta chains listed below, sequenced in a study of T cell repertoires in aging, cancer and after chemotherapy. TCR beta rearrangements were amplified from peripheral blood genomic DNA. A mixed TRB-A/B primer pool amplified rearranged TRB by multiplex touch-down PCR. MiXCR was run by TCRdb on the multiplex PCR reads, yielding one entry per CDR3 protein. The sample has fewer than 11,000 distinct CDR3 sequences; roughly 40% are singletons. Sequencing was carried out using blood. The receptors come from a human donor in good health.

In this sample, this clonotype is medium-sized. The chain joins TRBV29-1 to TRBJ2-1; 11 positions agree with TRBD2. CDR1 and CDR2 (germline): SQVTM, ANQGSEA. Germline trimming cut 6 bases from V and 9 bases from J; bases unmatched to any gene: 10. The CDR3 sequence is 14 residues long. The CDR3 sequence is CSVGSGRADGEQFF. CDR3 sequence (DNA): TGCAGCGTCGGTAGCGGGAGGGCCGACGGTGAGCAGTTCTTC.

This rearrangement joins TRBV12-3 or TRBV12-4 to TRBJ2-7, with 12 bases lining up with TRBD2. Trimming took 6 bases from V and 4 from J; bases not matched to a gene: 4. The CDR3 has 14 amino acids. CDR3 bases: TGTGCCAGCAGCCTTACTAGCGGGAGGTACGAGCAGTACTTC. It specifies CASSLTSGRYEQYF.

This chain joins TRBV7-2 and TRBJ2-7; 13 bases map to TRBD2. Trimming removed 4 bases from V and 2 bases from J; junction bases left unmatched: 8. Germline assignment: CDR1 SGHTA and CDR2 FQGNSA. The CDR3 sequence is 17 residues long. CDR3: CASSSQVLAGGAYEQYF. The CDR3 DNA reads as TGTGCCAGCAGCTCACAGGTACTAGCGGGAGGGGCCTACGAGCAGTACTTC. The whole variable domain, remainder taken from reference TRBV7-2 and TRBJ2-7, is GAGVSQSPSNKVTEKGKDVELRCDPISGHTALYWYRQSLGQGLEFLIYFQGNSAPDKSGLPSDRFSAERTGGSVSTLTIQRTQQEDSAVYLCASSSQVLAGGAYEQYFGPGTRLTVT.

This clonotype occurred a few times. The chain couples TRBV29-1 to TRBJ1-5, with D unclear. V dropped 4 bases and J dropped 0 bases, with 10 bases sitting between them. This CDR3 is built from 14 residues. The germline V gene has CDR1 SQVTM and CDR2 ANQGSEA. The CDR3 coding sequence is TGCAGCGTTGGCGGACTTTATAGCAATCAGCCCCAGCATTTT. As protein: CSVGGLYSNQPQHF.

This chain links TRBV6-2 or TRBV6-3 with TRBJ2-7; D unclear. Per the germline V gene, CDR1 is MNHEY and CDR2 is SVGEGT. The CDR3 length is 11 residues. Trimming left V 6 bases short and J 3 bases short, with 6 bases between. For the CDR3, the DNA is TGTGCCAGCAGCCCCAACTACGAGCAGTACTTC. Encoded protein: CASSPNYEQYF.

The chain combines TRBV28 with TRBJ2-2, with 14 bases that match TRBD2. CDR3 length: 17 residues. V gave up 5 bases and J gave up 5 bases; unmatched junction bases: 7. Germline loops: CDR1 MDHEN, CDR2 SYDVKM. CDR3 in amino acids: CASSPYGTSGRTGELFF. The CDR3 coding sequence is TGTGCCAGCAGTCCTTACGGGACTAGCGGGAGAACCGGGGAGCTGTTTTTT.

The chain links TRBV28 to TRBJ2-5; D may correspond to TRBD1 or TRBD2 (7 bases each). The CDR3 has 12 amino acids. Per germline, CDR1 MDHEN and CDR2 SYDVKM. V dropped 8 bases and J dropped 7 bases, with 14 bases sitting between them. Here the CDR3 DNA reads TGTGCCAGCGGGGAGGGGGCCAGGACCCAGTACTTC. Translating gives CASGEGARTQYF. The whole variable domain, remainder taken from reference TRBV28 and TRBJ2-5, is DVKVTQSSRYLVKRTGEKVFLECVQDMDHENMFWYRQDPGLGLRLIYFSYDVKMKEKGDIPEGYSVSREKKERFSLILESASTNQTSMYLCASGEGARTQYFGPGTRLLVL.

The gene calls are TRBV10-3 and TRBJ2-1; 8 bases line up with TRBD1. The length of the CDR3 is 14 residues. Germline CDR1 reads ENHRY; CDR2 reads SYGVKD. V trimming: 10 bases; J trimming: 4 bases; junction bases outside the gene matches: 9. In DNA form, the CDR3 reads TGTGCCACCGAGCCCGGGACAGGTTACAATGAGCAGTTCTTC. This sequence encodes CATEPGTGYNEQFF.

In its sample, this clonotype ranks as medium-sized. The V and J genes are TRBV30 and TRBJ2-2; 7 nucleotides line up with TRBD1. The CDR3 consists of 13 residues. With 2 bases clipped from V and 4 bases from J, the junction kept 1 base outside the gene matches. The germline V gene encodes CDR1 GTSNPN and CDR2 SVGIG (reference sequence). The CDR3 loop reads CAWSHRGTGELFF. The DNA for the CDR3 is TGTGCCTGGAGTCACAGGGGCACCGGGGAGCTGTTTTTT. Full variable domain (rest looked up from reference TRBV30 and TRBJ2-2): SQTIHQWPATLVQPVGSPLSLECTVEGTSNPNLYWYRQAAGRGLQLLFYSVGIGQISSEVPQNLSASRPQDRQFILSSKKLLLSDSGFYLCAWSHRGTGELFFGEGSRLTVL.

The rearrangement joins TRBV27 to TRBJ2-7; TRBD2 might be the D (5 bases). The ends were cut back, 5 bases at V and 4 bases at J, with 6 bases in the middle. CDR3 size: 11 residues. Germline CDR1 reads MNHEY; CDR2 reads SMNVEV (reference sequence). The CDR3 DNA is TGTGCCAGCAGTGACTATTACGAGCAGTACTTC. It yields the protein CASSDYYEQYF.

The rearrangement joins TRBV27 to TRBJ1-4, with 7 bases that match TRBD1. CDR1 is MNHEY, CDR2 SMNVEV, per germline (reference sequence). The CDR3 covers 15 residues. V gave up 3 bases and J gave up 8 bases; unmatched junction bases: 9. The CDR3 reads CASSFVDRVGEKLFF. Written as DNA, the CDR3 is TGTGCCAGCAGTTTCGTCGACAGGGTGGGGGAAAAACTGTTTTTT.

This clonotype is labeled medium-sized (0.01 to 0.1%). The chain links TRBV7-6 to TRBJ2-2; weak D call: TRBD1 (5 bases). V lost 5 bases and J lost 4, with 17 bases in between. Germline CDR1 reads SGHVS; CDR2 reads FNYEAQ. This CDR3 is 16 amino acids long. The DNA for the CDR3 is TGTGCCAGCAGCAAAAACCGGCAGGGCATCACCGGGGAGCTGTTTTTT. As protein: CASSKNRQGITGELFF.

This chain uses TRBV6-6 with TRBJ2-4; 8 bases line up with TRBD2. Germline CDR1 reads MNHNY; CDR2 reads SVGAGI (reference sequence). This CDR3 is 13 amino acids long. The V segment lost 6 bases and the J segment 8 bases; nucleotides outside the gene matches: 6. CDR3 in amino acids: CASRHPGGDIQYF. In DNA, the CDR3 is TGTGCCAGCAGGCATCCGGGGGGGGACATTCAGTACTTC.

The V gene is TRBV7-2, the J gene TRBJ2-5; 9 nucleotides align to TRBD2. Unmatched junction bases numbered 10, after V lost 0 bases and J lost 2 bases. The CDR3 spans 18 residues. Per the germline V gene, CDR1 is SGHTA and CDR2 is FQGNSA. This CDR3 is CASSLARGSGSRQETQYF. In DNA form, the CDR3 reads TGTGCCAGCAGCTTAGCACGGGGTAGCGGGAGTAGGCAAGAGACCCAGTACTTC.

The chain recombines TRBV15 with TRBJ2-6, with a tentative D call TRBD1 (6 bases). CDR3 size: 16 residues. V gave up 1 base and J gave up 4 bases, with 11 bases separating them. CDR1 is LNHNV and CDR2 is YYDKDF in the germline V gene (reference sequence). In DNA, the CDR3 is TGTGCCACCAGCAGAGTAACAGGGTCCGGGGCCAACGTCCTGACTTTC. Translation: CATSRVTGSGANVLTF. Together with reference TRBV15 and TRBJ2-6, the CDR3 gives the full variable domain: DAMVIQNPRYQVTQFGKPVTLSCSQTLNHNVMYWYQQKSSQAPKLLFHYYDKDFNNEADTPDNFQSRRPNTSFCFLDIRSPGLGDTAMYLCATSRVTGSGANVLTFGAGSRLTVL.

This clonotype was seen a handful of times. The rearrangement joins TRBV30 to TRBJ2-2; 11 nucleotides match TRBD2. V trimming: 3 bases; J trimming: 1 base; junction bases outside the gene matches: 7. Per the germline V gene, CDR1 is GTSNPN and CDR2 is SVGIG (reference sequence). The CDR3 spans 17 residues. CDR3 nucleotide sequence: TGTGCCTGGAGGGCCTTCCTAGCGGGAGGGAACACCGGGGAGCTGTTTTTT. Its protein product is CAWRAFLAGGNTGELFF.

V is TRBV19 and J is TRBJ1-2; tentatively, D is TRBD1 (6 bases). V was pared by 3 bases and J by 8 bases, with 16 bases between. CDR1 and CDR2 (germline): LNHDA, SQIVND (reference sequence). This CDR3 is built from 14 residues. The CDR3 sequence is CASSIWGGLGGYTF. CDR3 sequence (DNA): TGTGCCAGTAGTATCTGGGGGGGGCTCGGCGGCTACACCTTC. Together with reference TRBV19 and TRBJ1-2, the CDR3 gives the full variable domain: DGGITQSPKYLFRKEGQNVTLSCEQNLNHDAMYWYRQDPGQGLRLIYYSQIVNDFQKGDIAEGYSVSREKKESFPLTVTSAQKNPTAFYLCASSIWGGLGGYTFGSGTRLTVV.

The chain links TRBV29-1 to TRBJ2-7; D may be TRBD2 (7 bases). Per the germline V gene, CDR1 is SQVTM and CDR2 is ANQGSEA. The CDR3 has 13 amino acids. DNA for the CDR3: TGCAGTTCCAGGGGCGGGGGCCGCTACGAGCAGTACTTC. Translated: CSSRGGGRYEQYF.

This clonotype showed up just a few times. The chain carries TRBV11-1 and TRBJ2-5, with a possible D match to TRBD1 (5 bases). This CDR3 spans 14 amino acids. From germline, CDR1 is SGHAT and CDR2 FQDESV (reference sequence). V was cut by 5 bases and J by 5 bases, with 15 bases left in between. Here the CDR3 DNA reads TGTGCCAGCAGCCCGCCCCAGGGAAGGGAGACCCAGTACTTC. Translation gives CASSPPQGRETQYF.

The chain recombines TRBV6-6 with TRBJ2-7; 8 nucleotides match TRBD1. The germline CDR1 and CDR2 sequences are MNHNY and SVGAGI (reference sequence). This CDR3 region has 11 residues. V lost 8 bases, J lost 3 bases, and 0 bases stayed unmatched. CDR3 DNA sequence: TGTGCCAGCGGACAGGGCTACGAGCAGTACTTC. Protein product: CASGQGYEQYF.

This clonotype has more than one count but fewer than ten. The genes are TRBV11-1 and TRBJ2-1, with D tentatively TRBD1 (6 bases). V was clipped by 1 base and J by 3 bases, with 13 bases between them. There are 16 residues in the CDR3. Per germline, CDR1 SGHAT and CDR2 FQDESV (reference sequence). In DNA form, the CDR3 reads TGTGCCAGCAGCTTAGAGGTTCGAGGGGGCTACAATGAGCAGTTCTTC. It codes for CASSLEVRGGYNEQFF.

The chain carries TRBV27 and TRBJ1-2; D is unresolved. CDR1 and CDR2 from the germline V gene are MNHEY and SMNVEV (reference sequence). V shed 2 bases and J shed 0 bases, with 16 bases lying between them. The CDR3 has 17 amino acids. This CDR3 is CASSLGFGPGTNYGYTF. Here the CDR3 DNA reads TGTGCCAGCAGTTTAGGGTTCGGTCCAGGTACTAACTATGGCTACACCTTC.

This clonotype has just one count. The germline gene is not matched at one end of the junction; a read error may be the cause. The rearrangement joins TRBV5-3 to TRBJ2-1; D unclear. TRBV5-3 is sorted into the ORF group, with uncertain function. The CDR3 consists of 14 residues. CDR3 in amino acids: CASSLVAEYNEQFF. CDR3 DNA sequence: TGCGCCAGCAGCTTGGTCGCCGAGTACAATGAGCAGTTCTTC.

This clonotype appeared a few times. The chain joins TRBV19 to TRBJ2-2; TRBD2 matches at 7 bases. CDR3 size: 15 residues. Germline V gives CDR1 LNHDA, CDR2 SQIVND (reference sequence). Trimming removed 4 bases from V and 6 bases from J; junction bases left unmatched: 8. The CDR3 DNA follows: TGTGCCAGTAGTACCGAGTTCGGACTAGCCGGGGAGCTGTTTTTT. It translates to CASSTEFGLAGELFF.

V is TRBV10-3 and J is TRBJ1-1; D unclear. The germline gives CDR1 ENHRY, CDR2 SYGVKD. V gave up 8 bases and J gave up 0 bases, with 7 bases separating them. The CDR3 loop spans 12 amino acids. Written as DNA, the CDR3 is TGTGCCATCTCCGGTATGAACACTGAAGCTTTCTTT. Translated, it gives CAISGMNTEAFF.

This clonotype turned up a few times. The V call is TRBV5-4, the J call TRBJ1-2; the match to TRBD1 covers 8 bases. V shed 6 bases and J 7 bases; nucleotides not matched to a gene: 8. The CDR3 extends over 13 amino acids. The V gene's germline CDR1 is SGHNT and CDR2 YYREEE (reference sequence). The CDR3, as DNA: TGTGCCAGCACCCTCCAGGGGGCGGCTGGCTACACCTTC. It yields the protein CASTLQGAAGYTF. Combining the CDR3 with reference TRBV5-4 and TRBJ1-2 gives the whole variable domain ETGVTQSPTHLIKTRGQQVTLRCSSQSGHNTVSWYQQALGQGPQFIFQYYREEENGRGNFPPRFSGLQFPNYSSELNVNALELDDSALYLCASTLQGAAGYTFGSGTRLTVV.

The chain links TRBV6-1 to TRBJ2-7; 8 bases line up with TRBD1. Germline V gene data show CDR1 as MNHNS and CDR2 as SASEGT. CDR3 size: 16 residues. V was pared by 1 base and J by 4 bases, with 9 bases of the junction left unmatched. The CDR3 protein is CASSEGRAGGGYEQYF. For the CDR3, the DNA is TGTGCCAGCAGTGAAGGGAGGGCAGGGGGCGGTTACGAGCAGTACTTC.

This clonotype is deemed medium-sized. The chain employs TRBV29-1 and TRBJ2-2; D ambiguous. Per germline, CDR1 SQVTM and CDR2 ANQGSEA. CDR3 size: 12 residues. V was pared by 6 bases and J by 2 bases, with 7 bases between. CDR3 in amino acids: CSVVLNTGELFF. CDR3 nucleotides: TGCAGCGTCGTGTTAAACACCGGGGAGCTGTTTTTT.